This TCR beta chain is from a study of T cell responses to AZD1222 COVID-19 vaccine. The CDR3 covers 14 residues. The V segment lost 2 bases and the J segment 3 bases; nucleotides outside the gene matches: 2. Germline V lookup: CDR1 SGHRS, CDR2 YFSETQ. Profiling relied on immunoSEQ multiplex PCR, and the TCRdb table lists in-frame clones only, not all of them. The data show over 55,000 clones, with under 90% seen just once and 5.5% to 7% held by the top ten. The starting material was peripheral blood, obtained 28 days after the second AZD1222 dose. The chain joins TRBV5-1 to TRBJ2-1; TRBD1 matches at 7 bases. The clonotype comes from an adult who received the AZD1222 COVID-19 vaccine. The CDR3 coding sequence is TGCGCCAGCAGCTTACGGGACAGCTACAATGAGCAGTTCTTC. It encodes CASSLRDSYNEQFF.